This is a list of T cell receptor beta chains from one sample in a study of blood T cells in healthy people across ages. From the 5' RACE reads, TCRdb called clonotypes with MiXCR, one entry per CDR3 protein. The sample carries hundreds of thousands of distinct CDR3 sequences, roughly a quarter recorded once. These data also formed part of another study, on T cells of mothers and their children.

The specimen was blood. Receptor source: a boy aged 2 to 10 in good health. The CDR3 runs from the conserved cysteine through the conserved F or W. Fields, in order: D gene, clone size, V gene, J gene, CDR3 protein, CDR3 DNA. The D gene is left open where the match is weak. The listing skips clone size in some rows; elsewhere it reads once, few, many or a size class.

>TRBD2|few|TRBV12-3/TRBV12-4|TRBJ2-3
CASSLVRIIRGGPMNYSTDTQYF
TGTGCCAGCAGTTTAGTGAGGATAATCCGCGGGGGGCCGATGAATTATAGCACAGATACGCAGTATTTT
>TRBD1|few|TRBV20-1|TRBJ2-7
CSAPLRTGPYEQYF
TGCAGTGCCCCCCTCCGGACAGGGCCCTACGAGCAGTACTTC
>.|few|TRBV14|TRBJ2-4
CASSQTGAKDIQYF
TGTGCCAGTAGCCAGACCGGGGCCAAGGACATTCAGTACTTC
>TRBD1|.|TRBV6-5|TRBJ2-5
CASRNTGGETQYF
TGTGCCAGCAGAAATACAGGGGGAGAGACCCAGTACTTC
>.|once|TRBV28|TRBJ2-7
CASSPRSSRGYEQYF
TGTGCCAGCAGTCCCCGATCGAGCAGGGGCTACGAGCAGTACTTC
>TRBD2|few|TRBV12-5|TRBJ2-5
CASGPREGRETQYF
TGTGCTAGTGGTCCACGGGAGGGGAGGGAGACCCAGTACTTC
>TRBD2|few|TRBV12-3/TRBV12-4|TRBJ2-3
CASSPLAGGKEDTQYF
TGTGCCAGCAGTCCCTTAGCGGGGGGCAAGGAAGATACGCAGTATTTT
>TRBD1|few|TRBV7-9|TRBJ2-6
CASSQGDIRRVGANVLTF
TGTGCCAGCAGCCAGGGGGACATCCGTAGGGTTGGGGCCAACGTCCTGACTTTC
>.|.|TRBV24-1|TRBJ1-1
CATSDFASRSAFF
TGTGCCACCAGTGATTTTGCTTCGAGGTCGGCTTTCTTT
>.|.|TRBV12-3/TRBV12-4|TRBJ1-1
CASSLERGPNMNTEAFF
TGTGCCAGCAGTTTAGAGAGGGGCCCCAACATGAACACTGAAGCTTTCTTT
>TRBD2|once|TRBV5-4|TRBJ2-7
CASSLEPSGSYEQYF
TGTGCCAGCAGCTTGGAACCTAGCGGATCTTACGAGCAGTACTTC
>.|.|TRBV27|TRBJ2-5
CASAQRRQETQYF
TGTGCCAGTGCGCAACGGCGCCAAGAGACCCAGTACTTC
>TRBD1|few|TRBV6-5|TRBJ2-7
CASHREGQGANEQYF
TGTGCCAGCCACAGGGAGGGACAGGGGGCCAACGAGCAGTACTTC
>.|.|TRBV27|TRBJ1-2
CASTDGTHGGYTF
TGTGCCAGCACCGACGGGACGCACGGTGGCTACACCTTC
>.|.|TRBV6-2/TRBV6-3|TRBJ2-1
CAIKRAGPYLPLEQFF
TGTGCCATCAAGAGAGCGGGTCCTTACCTTCCTTTGGAGCAGTTCTTC
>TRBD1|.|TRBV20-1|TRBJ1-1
CSARDQGGSF
TGCAGTGCTAGAGATCAGGGGGGGAGCTTT
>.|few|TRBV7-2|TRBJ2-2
CASSPGTVNTGELFF
TGTGCCAGCAGTCCCGGGACTGTGAACACCGGGGAGCTGTTTTTT
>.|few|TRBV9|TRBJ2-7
CASSVGLDGPYEQYF
TGTGCCAGCAGCGTAGGCCTCGACGGGCCTTACGAGCAGTACTTC
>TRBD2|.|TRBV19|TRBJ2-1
CASSIGTSIYNEQFF
TGTGCCAGTAGTATCGGGACTAGCATCTACAATGAGCAGTTCTTC
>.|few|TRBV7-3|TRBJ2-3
CASSLFSGSGDTQYF
TGTGCCAGCAGCTTATTCTCGGGGTCAGGAGATACGCAGTATTTT
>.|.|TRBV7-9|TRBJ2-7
CASSVGPFAEQYF
TGTGCCAGCAGCGTAGGCCCGTTCGCCGAGCAGTACTTC
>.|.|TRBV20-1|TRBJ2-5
CSAKGQETQYF
TGCAGTGCTAAGGGGCAAGAGACCCAGTACTTC
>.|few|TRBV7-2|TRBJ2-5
CASSSGVYQETQYF
TGTGCCAGCAGCTCGGGGGTCTACCAAGAGACCCAGTACTTC
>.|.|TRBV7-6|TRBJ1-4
CASSPKCTQNEKLFF
TGTGCCAGCAGCCCCAAGTGCACCCAAAATGAAAAACTGTTTTTT
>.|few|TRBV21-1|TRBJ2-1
CASSTQGCQGEQFF
TGTGCCAGCAGCACCCAGGGATGCCAGGGAGAGCAGTTCTTC
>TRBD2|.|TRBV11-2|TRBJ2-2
CASSLPGQRGNTGELFF
TGTGCCAGCAGCTTGCCCGGGCAGCGGGGGAACACCGGGGAGCTGTTTTTT
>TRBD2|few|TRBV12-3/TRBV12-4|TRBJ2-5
CASSPGREAQYF
TGTGCCAGCAGTCCCGGCCGGGAGGCCCAGTACTTC
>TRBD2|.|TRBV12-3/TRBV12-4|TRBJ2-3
CASSLAGGPGDTQYF
TGTGCCAGCAGTTTAGCGGGAGGGCCGGGAGATACGCAGTATTTT
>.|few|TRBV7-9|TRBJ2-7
CASSMSISEQYF
TGTGCCAGCAGCATGTCCATCAGCGAGCAGTACTTC
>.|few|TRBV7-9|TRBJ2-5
CASSLAPGEKTQYF
TGTGCCAGCAGCTTAGCCCCGGGGGAGAAGACCCAGTACTTC
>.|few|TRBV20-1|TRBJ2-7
CSARDRQSSEQYF
TGCAGTGCTAGAGATCGACAGTCCTCCGAGCAGTACTTC
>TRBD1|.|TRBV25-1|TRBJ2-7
CASSQTGGHYEQYF
TGTGCCAGCAGCCAGACAGGGGGTCACTACGAGCAGTACTTC
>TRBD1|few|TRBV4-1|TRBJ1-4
CASSQAEGTGGEKLFF
TGCGCCAGCAGCCAAGCAGAGGGGACAGGGGGAGAAAAACTGTTTTTT
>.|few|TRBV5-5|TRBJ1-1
CASSLETGQKAFF
TGTGCCAGCAGCTTGGAAACAGGACAGAAAGCTTTCTTT
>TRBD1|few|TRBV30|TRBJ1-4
CAGAGGTNEKLFF
TGTGCCGGGGCAGGGGGGACTAATGAAAAACTGTTTTTT
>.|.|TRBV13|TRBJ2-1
CASSSTVEQFF
TGTGCCAGCAGTTCGACAGTCGAGCAGTTCTTC
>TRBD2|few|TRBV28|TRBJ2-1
CASSLYSGRGSYNEQFF
TGTGCCAGCAGTTTATATAGCGGGAGAGGGTCTTACAATGAGCAGTTCTTC
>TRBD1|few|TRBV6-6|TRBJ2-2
CASSLTGGADTGELFF
TGTGCCAGCAGTCTGACAGGGGGCGCTGACACCGGGGAGCTGTTTTTT
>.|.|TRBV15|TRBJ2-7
CATSRDKGDGSEQYF
TGTGCCACCAGCAGAGATAAGGGGGACGGTAGCGAGCAGTACTTC
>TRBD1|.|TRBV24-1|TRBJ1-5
CATRGTESNQPQHF
TGTGCCACCCGTGGGACAGAGAGCAATCAGCCCCAGCATTTT
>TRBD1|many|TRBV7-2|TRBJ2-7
CASSLNTGGREQYF
TGTGCCAGCAGCTTAAATACAGGGGGACGGGAGCAGTACTTC
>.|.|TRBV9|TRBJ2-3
CASSVDLARSTDTQYF
TGTGCCAGCAGCGTAGACCTAGCTCGTTCCACAGATACGCAGTATTTT
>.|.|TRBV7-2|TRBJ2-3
CASSPEITDTQYF
TGTGCCAGCAGCCCGGAGATCACAGATACGCAGTATTTT
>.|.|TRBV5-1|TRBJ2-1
CASSLANLGLRTNEQFF
TGCGCCAGCAGCTTGGCCAATCTAGGACTAAGAACGAATGAGCAGTTCTTC
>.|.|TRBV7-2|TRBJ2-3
CATASGGVGTDTQYF
TGTGCCACCGCTTCGGGCGGGGTGGGCACAGATACGCAGTATTTT
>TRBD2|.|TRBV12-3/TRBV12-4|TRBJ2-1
CASSFGGGIYNEQFF
TGTGCCAGCAGTTTTGGGGGAGGGATATACAATGAGCAGTTCTTC